A selection of T cell receptor beta chains follows, all from one sample in a study of human T cells and chemical hapten exposure. MiXCR, run by TCRdb on the RACE reads, gives a single entry per CDR3 protein. Of just over 80,000 distinct CDR3 sequences in the sample, about 11% were seen once. Source: whole blood, taken in connection with sensitization to the hapten diphenylcyclopropenone (DPC). These receptors were collected from a woman aged 45-59 years with alopecia areata. Some clones in this sample may be carry-over from other donors' samples. Each CDR3 is given with its conserved first and last residue. Each record gives: V gene, CDR3 length, J gene, clone size, D gene, CDR3 protein, CDR3 DNA. A D gene is named only where the DNA matches it firmly. Expanded clones are given a class, and other clones once, few, many or no size at all.

TRBV28	13	TRBJ1-5	-	-	CASRSSRGKPQHF	TGTGCCAGCCGAAGTTCCCGGGGCAAGCCCCAGCATTTT
TRBV19	13	TRBJ2-7	-	-	CASTSGSSYEQYF	TGTGCCAGTACCAGCGGTTCATCCTACGAGCAGTACTTC
TRBV12-3/TRBV12-4	15	TRBJ2-1	-	-	CASSLHGGPYNEQFF	TGTGCCAGCAGTTTACACGGGGGCCCCTACAATGAGCAGTTCTTC
TRBV12-3/TRBV12-4	14	TRBJ1-2	-	-	CASTLGGSNYGYTF	TGTGCCAGCACCCTGGGGGGTAGTAACTATGGCTACACCTTC
TRBV29-1	11	TRBJ2-5	many	-	CSSLTGETQYF	TGCAGCTCCCTTACTGGGGAGACCCAGTACTTC
TRBV20-1	14	TRBJ2-3	-	-	CSAIGGTYNSWQYF	TGCAGTGCTATTGGGGGAACCTATAATTCCTGGCAGTATTTT
TRBV7-9	17	TRBJ2-2	few	-	CASSRLRRTGVLGELFF	TGTGCCAGCAGCCGACTCCGGCGTACGGGAGTGTTGGGGGAGCTGTTTTTT
TRBV20-1	15	TRBJ2-1	-	-	CSASSRLTIYNEQFF	TGCAGTGCTAGTTCGCGCCTAACTATCTACAATGAGCAGTTCTTC
TRBV4-2	13	TRBJ1-5	-	-	CASSQDRHQPQHF	TGTGCCAGCAGCCAAGATAGGCATCAGCCCCAGCATTTT
TRBV7-9	16	TRBJ2-7	many	-	CASSRMDRTASYEQYF	TGTGCCAGCAGCCGTATGGACAGAACCGCCTCCTACGAGCAGTACTTC
TRBV7-9	13	TRBJ1-1	-	-	CASSDRVNTEAFF	TGTGCCAGCAGCGACAGAGTGAACACTGAAGCTTTCTTT
TRBV28	15	TRBJ2-3	few	TRBD2	CASSTLGLGADTQYF	TGTGCCAGCAGTACGTTGGGACTAGGCGCAGATACGCAGTATTTT
TRBV21-1	17	TRBJ2-7	many	-	CASSKSMKTAHSYEQYF	TGTGCCAGCAGCAAAAGCATGAAAACAGCCCATTCCTACGAGCAGTACTTC
TRBV7-9	15	TRBJ1-1	many	TRBD1	CASSLATGGGTEAFF	TGTGCCAGCAGCTTAGCAACAGGGGGAGGGACTGAAGCTTTCTTT
TRBV29-1	9	TRBJ2-3	-	-	CSVTDTQYF	TGCAGCGTTACAGATACGCAGTATTTT
TRBV29-1	11	TRBJ1-2	-	-	CSVEWNYGYTF	TGCAGCGTTGAATGGAACTATGGCTACACCTTC
TRBV7-9	14	TRBJ1-1	-	-	CASSKASWDTEAFF	TGTGCCAGCAGCAAAGCTTCTTGGGATACTGAAGCTTTCTTT
TRBV14	13	TRBJ1-1	few	-	CASSQVSGPEAFF	TGTGCCAGCAGCCAAGTATCCGGCCCTGAAGCTTTCTTT
TRBV12-3/TRBV12-4	18	TRBJ2-2	few	TRBD2	CASSPRGSGGALGGELFF	TGTGCCAGCAGTCCCCGGGGGAGCGGGGGGGCTCTTGGCGGGGAGCTGTTTTTT
TRBV6-7	14	TRBJ1-2	many	-	CASSTGLPEYGYTF	TGTGCCAGCAGTACCGGACTGCCCGAATATGGCTACACCTTC
TRBV11-3	15	TRBJ2-1	many	TRBD1	CASSPGVQGAGEQFF	TGTGCCAGCAGCCCTGGAGTCCAGGGGGCCGGTGAGCAGTTCTTC
TRBV9	16	TRBJ1-4	many	-	CASSVGQTRTNEKLFF	TGTGCCAGCAGCGTAGGACAGACCAGAACTAATGAAAAACTGTTTTTT
TRBV4-2	12	TRBJ2-5	many	-	CASSPTKETQYF	TGTGCCAGCAGCCCCACAAAGGAGACCCAGTACTTC
TRBV10-2	15	TRBJ2-5	-	-	CASSERAAVQETQYF	TGCGCCAGCAGTGAGAGGGCGGCAGTACAAGAGACCCAGTACTTC
TRBV9	11	TRBJ2-5	-	-	CASSVAETQYF	TGTGCCAGCAGCGTAGCAGAGACCCAGTACTTC
TRBV6-1	18	TRBJ2-7	-	TRBD1	CASSEETGGKARRWEQYF	TGTGCCAGCAGTGAAGAAACAGGGGGCAAGGCAAGACGGTGGGAGCAGTACTTC
TRBV6-6	15	TRBJ1-1	many	-	CASSYGQGTNTEAFF	TGTGCCAGCAGTTACGGGCAGGGAACGAACACTGAAGCTTTCTTT
TRBV2	11	TRBJ1-1	-	TRBD1	CASSGDSEAFF	TGTGCCAGCAGTGGGGACAGTGAAGCTTTCTTT
TRBV7-2	15	TRBJ1-6	many	-	CASSLVQGGNSPLHF	TGTGCCAGCAGCTTAGTACAAGGTGGGAATTCACCCCTCCACTTT
TRBV12-3/TRBV12-4	15	TRBJ2-2	-	-	CASSFLALNTGELFF	TGTGCCAGCAGCTTCCTCGCCCTGAACACCGGGGAGCTGTTTTTT
TRBV28	15	TRBJ2-3	many	-	CASSLAGAFTDTQYF	TGTGCCAGCAGTTTAGCGGGCGCCTTTACAGATACGCAGTATTTT
TRBV13	13	TRBJ2-7	-	TRBD1	CASSRTGDYEQYF	TGTGCCAGCAGCCGGACAGGGGACTACGAGCAGTACTTC
TRBV12-3/TRBV12-4	14	TRBJ2-7	many	TRBD1	CASGSQGASYEQYF	TGTGCCAGCGGGTCGCAGGGGGCGTCCTACGAGCAGTACTTC
TRBV20-1	14	TRBJ2-5	many	-	CSAGFTIPGGTQYF	TGCAGTGCTGGTTTTACTATCCCCGGAGGGACCCAGTACTTC
TRBV18	12	TRBJ1-6	-	-	CASSPQDSPLHF	TGTGCCAGCTCACCTCAAGATTCACCCCTCCACTTT
TRBV20-1	14	TRBJ1-5	few	-	CSAMDTNSNQPQHF	TGCAGTGCGATGGACACGAATAGCAATCAGCCCCAGCATTTT
TRBV7-8	14	TRBJ1-5	many	-	CASSLAGRAQPQHF	TGTGCCAGCAGCTTAGCAGGCAGGGCTCAGCCCCAGCATTTT
TRBV6-5	12	TRBJ1-4	-	-	CASGVGKEKLFF	TGTGCCAGCGGTGTTGGTAAAGAAAAACTGTTTTTT
TRBV29-1	13	TRBJ1-5	many	TRBD1	CSVGDRAGQPQHF	TGCAGCGTTGGGGACAGGGCGGGGCAGCCCCAGCATTTT
TRBV6-1	12	TRBJ2-3	many	-	CASSDWSDTQYF	TGTGCCAGCAGTGACTGGTCAGATACGCAGTATTTT
TRBV20-1	17	TRBJ1-1	few	-	CSARRPALSERVTEAFF	TGCAGTGCTAGACGTCCGGCCCTTTCCGAGAGGGTCACTGAAGCTTTCTTT
TRBV27	16	TRBJ2-2	few	-	CASSSGQSGNTGELFF	TGTGCCAGCAGTTCTGGACAGTCAGGAAACACCGGGGAGCTGTTTTTT
TRBV6-5	16	TRBJ1-3	many	-	CASSYSTASSGNTIYF	TGTGCCAGCAGTTACTCGACGGCTAGCTCTGGAAACACCATATATTTT
TRBV28	14	TRBJ1-2	many	-	CASSDMEWPYGYTF	TGTGCCAGCAGCGATATGGAGTGGCCCTATGGCTACACCTTC
TRBV5-6	16	TRBJ1-1	-	-	CASSLRLQGRNTEAFF	TGTGCCAGCAGCTTGCGGTTGCAGGGGAGGAACACTGAAGCTTTCTTT
TRBV5-1	16	TRBJ2-1	-	TRBD2	CASSPPPSGRRDEQFF	TGCGCCAGCAGCCCACCACCTAGCGGGAGGAGGGATGAGCAGTTCTTC
TRBV19	15	TRBJ1-5	-	TRBD1	CASSSRQGRQQPQHF	TGTGCCAGTAGTAGCAGACAGGGGCGTCAACAGCCCCAGCATTTT
TRBV6-5	15	TRBJ1-4	-	TRBD1	CASRPVTGGGEKLFF	TGTGCCAGCAGACCCGTCACAGGGGGCGGTGAAAAACTGTTTTTT
TRBV20-1	12	TRBJ2-3	few	TRBD1	CSAAQGGNTQYF	TGCAGTGCCGCACAGGGGGGAAATACGCAGTATTTT
TRBV20-1	15	TRBJ2-7	-	TRBD2	CSAPSGRAGVYEQYF	TGCAGTGCCCCTAGCGGGAGGGCCGGGGTGTACGAGCAGTACTTC
TRBV14	13	TRBJ2-5	-	-	CASSQGRGETQYF	TGTGCCAGCAGCCAAGGCCGTGGAGAGACCCAGTACTTC
TRBV20-1	11	TRBJ1-1	few	-	CSARDRDEAFF	TGCAGTGCTAGAGATCGAGATGAAGCTTTCTTT
TRBV11-2	16	TRBJ1-1	many	TRBD1	CASSLAGGLSNTEAFF	TGTGCCAGCAGCTTAGCAGGGGGCCTTTCAAACACTGAAGCTTTCTTT